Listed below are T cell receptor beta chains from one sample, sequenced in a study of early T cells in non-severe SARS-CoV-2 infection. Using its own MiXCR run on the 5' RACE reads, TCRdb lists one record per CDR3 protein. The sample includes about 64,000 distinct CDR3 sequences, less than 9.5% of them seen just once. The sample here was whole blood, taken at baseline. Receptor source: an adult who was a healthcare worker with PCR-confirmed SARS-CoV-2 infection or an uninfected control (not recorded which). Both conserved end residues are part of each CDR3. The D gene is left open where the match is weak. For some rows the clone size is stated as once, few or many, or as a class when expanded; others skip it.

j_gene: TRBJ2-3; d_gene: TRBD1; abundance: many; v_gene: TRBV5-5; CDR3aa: CASSQAGGPDTQYF; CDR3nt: TGTGCCAGCAGCCAAGCAGGGGGCCCAGATACGCAGTATTTT
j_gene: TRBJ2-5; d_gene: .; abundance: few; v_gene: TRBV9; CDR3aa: CASSVGVTRQETQYF; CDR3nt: TGTGCCAGCAGCGTAGGAGTTACTAGACAAGAGACCCAGTACTTC
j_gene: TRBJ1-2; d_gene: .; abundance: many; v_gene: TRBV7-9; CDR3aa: CASSLGEGLKGGYTF; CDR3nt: TGTGCCAGCAGCCTTGGGGAAGGGCTTAAAGGGGGCTACACCTTC
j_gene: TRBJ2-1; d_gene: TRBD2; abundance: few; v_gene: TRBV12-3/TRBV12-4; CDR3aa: CASSLGLAGEYNEQFF; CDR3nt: TGTGCCAGCAGTCTTGGACTAGCCGGAGAATACAATGAGCAGTTCTTC
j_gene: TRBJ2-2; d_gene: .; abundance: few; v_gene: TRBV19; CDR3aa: CASSPLGADTGELFF; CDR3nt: TGTGCCAGTAGTCCCTTGGGGGCGGACACCGGGGAGCTGTTTTTT
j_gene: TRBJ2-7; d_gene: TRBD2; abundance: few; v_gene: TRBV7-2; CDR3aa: CASSSKLAGWSYEQYF; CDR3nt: TGTGCCAGCAGCTCCAAACTAGCGGGATGGTCCTACGAGCAGTACTTC
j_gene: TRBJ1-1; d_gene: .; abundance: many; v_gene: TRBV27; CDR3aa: CASGPGAFF; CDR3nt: TGTGCCAGCGGCCCTGGGGCTTTCTTT
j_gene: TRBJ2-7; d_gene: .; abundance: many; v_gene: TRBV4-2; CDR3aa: CASSQEETSGYTYEQYF; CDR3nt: TGTGCCAGCAGCCAAGAGGAAACGAGCGGATACACCTACGAGCAGTACTTC
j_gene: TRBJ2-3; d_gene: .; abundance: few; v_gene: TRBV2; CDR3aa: CASSGGMGTDTQYF; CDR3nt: TGTGCCAGCAGTGGAGGGATGGGCACAGATACGCAGTATTTT
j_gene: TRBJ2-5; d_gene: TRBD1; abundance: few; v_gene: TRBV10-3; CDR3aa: CAISPGRGQGLETQYF; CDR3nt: TGTGCCATCAGCCCAGGGCGGGGACAGGGTCTGGAGACCCAGTACTTC
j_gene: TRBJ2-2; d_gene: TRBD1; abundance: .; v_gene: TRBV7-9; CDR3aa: CASSSGQGAGELFF; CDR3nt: TGTGCCAGCAGCTCAGGACAGGGGGCCGGGGAGCTGTTTTTT
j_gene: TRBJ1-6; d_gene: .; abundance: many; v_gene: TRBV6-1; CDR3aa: CASSPGRVNSPLHF; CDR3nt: TGTGCCAGCAGTCCCGGCAGGGTTAATTCACCCCTCCACTTT
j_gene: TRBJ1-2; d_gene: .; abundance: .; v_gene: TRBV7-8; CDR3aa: CASSLVGSSTNYGYTF; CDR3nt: TGTGCCAGCAGCTTAGTGGGGAGCAGCACTAACTATGGCTACACCTTC
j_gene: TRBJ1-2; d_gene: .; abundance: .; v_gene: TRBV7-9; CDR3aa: CASSQGWENYGYTF; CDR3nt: TGTGCCAGCAGCCAGGGGTGGGAGAACTATGGCTACACCTTC
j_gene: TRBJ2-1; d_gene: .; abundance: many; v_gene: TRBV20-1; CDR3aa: CSASILEPYNEQFF; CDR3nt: TGCAGTGCTTCAATCCTAGAGCCCTACAATGAGCAGTTCTTC
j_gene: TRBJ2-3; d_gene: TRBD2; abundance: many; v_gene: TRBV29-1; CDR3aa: CSVAAGGGDTQYF; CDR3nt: TGCAGCGTTGCAGCGGGAGGGGGAGATACGCAGTATTTT
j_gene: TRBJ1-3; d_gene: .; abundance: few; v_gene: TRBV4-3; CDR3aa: CASSQYQGNTIYF; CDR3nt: TGCGCCAGCAGCCAGTACCAGGGGAACACCATATATTTT
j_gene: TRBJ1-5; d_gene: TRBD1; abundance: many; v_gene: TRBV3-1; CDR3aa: CASSRTGHNQPQHF; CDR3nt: TGTGCCAGCAGCCGGACAGGGCACAATCAGCCCCAGCATTTT
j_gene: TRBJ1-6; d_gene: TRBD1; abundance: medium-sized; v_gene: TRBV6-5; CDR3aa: CASSYAGQGDGSPLHF; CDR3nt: TGTGCCAGCAGTTACGCGGGACAGGGTGACGGTTCACCCCTCCACTTT
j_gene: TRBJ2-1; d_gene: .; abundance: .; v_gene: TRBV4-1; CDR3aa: CASSHPLMGAGQFF; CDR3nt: TGCGCCAGCAGCCACCCCTTAATGGGGGCGGGGCAGTTCTTC